The next 27 T cell receptor beta chains were all read from a single sample in a study of CD8+ T cells in alopecia areata. Reverse transcription of extracted RNA yielded cDNA, which provided the sequencing template. The protocol was immunoSEQ multiplex PCR, while the TCRdb copy is restricted to in-frame clones and leaves out a portion. The sample lists about 250,000 clones; about 62% were seen once. This sample's treatment: oral pan-JAK inhibitor, 5-10 mg twice daily. This sample comprised CD4+ T cells sorted from blood, obtained at roughly week 52, from a patient treated with tofacitinib. Receptors were obtained from a human donor with alopecia areata.

The chain joins TRBV6-1 to TRBJ2-2; D may be TRBD1 or TRBD2 (6 bases each). Germline CDR1 reads MNHNS; CDR2 reads SASEGT. This CDR3 is 13 amino acids long. The V end was cut by 8 bases, the J end by 0 bases, with 7 bases between. CDR3 protein: CASGGPNTGELFF. The CDR3 nucleotides read TGTGCCAGCGGGGGGCCGAACACCGGGGAGCTGTTTTTT.

The gene calls are TRBV30 and TRBJ1-1; D perhaps matches TRBD1 (5 bases). The V end was cut by 8 bases, the J end by 1 base, with 14 bases between. The V gene's germline CDR1 is GTSNPN and CDR2 SVGIG (reference sequence). The CDR3 has 13 residues. The DNA for the CDR3 is TGTGCCATGGACACCGACAAGAACACTGAAGCTTTCTTT. Its translation: CAMDTDKNTEAFF.

This chain links TRBV5-6 with TRBJ2-2, with D tentatively TRBD1 (6 bases). V was clipped by 1 base and J by 0 bases, with 10 bases between them. Germline V CDR1 and CDR2: SGHDT, YYEEEE. The CDR3 loop spans 16 amino acids. The CDR3 region is CASSLSPGANTGELFF. The CDR3 region has the DNA TGTGCCAGCAGCTTGAGCCCAGGGGCGAACACCGGGGAGCTGTTTTTT. The whole variable domain, remainder taken from reference TRBV5-6 and TRBJ2-2, is DAGVTQSPTHLIKTRGQQVTLRCSPKSGHDTVSWYQQALGQGPQFIFQYYEEEERQRGNFPDRFSGHQFPNYSSELNVNALLLGDSALYLCASSLSPGANTGELFFGEGSRLTVL.

This chain joins TRBV30 and TRBJ1-2; D unresolved. The CDR3 has 16 amino acids. Looked up from germline, CDR1 is GTSNPN and CDR2 is SVGIG (reference sequence). V was pared by 5 bases and J by 5 bases, with 24 bases between. CDR3 amino acids: CAWGRSRALVEYGYTF. CDR3 sequence (DNA): TGTGCCTGGGGGAGGTCAAGGGCATTGGTCGAATATGGCTACACCTTC.

This clone rates as medium-sized. The chain uses TRBV11-2 and TRBJ2-3; D call uncertain. With 0 bases removed from V and 0 bases from J, the gap between germline ends came to 10 bases. The length of the CDR3 is 16 residues. The germline V gene encodes CDR1 SGHAT and CDR2 FQNNGV. The CDR3 is CASSLEWPASTDTQYF. The CDR3 nucleotides are TGTGCCAGCAGCTTAGAGTGGCCAGCTAGCACAGATACGCAGTATTTT.

The V and J genes are TRBV5-1 and TRBJ2-5, with D maybe TRBD1 (5 bases). CDR1 is SGHRS, CDR2 YFSETQ, per germline. This CDR3 comprises 14 residues. V was trimmed by 0 bases and J by 4 bases, leaving 10 bases between them. The CDR3 DNA follows: TGCGCCAGCAGCTTGGGGCCAGGGCGAGAGACCCAGTACTTC. Translation: CASSLGPGRETQYF.

About this clone itself: Other DNA sequences in this specimen translate into the identical CDR3. The rearrangement uses TRBV5-1 and TRBJ2-5; 10 positions match TRBD2. CDR1 is SGHRS and CDR2 is YFSETQ in the germline V gene. The CDR3 runs to 15 residues. V lost 2 bases to trimming and J lost 5 bases; unmatched junction nucleotides: 6. The CDR3 loop is CASSFGLAGVETQYF. DNA of the CDR3: TGCGCCAGCAGCTTCGGCCTAGCGGGGGTGGAGACCCAGTACTTC. Together with reference TRBV5-1 and TRBJ2-5, the CDR3 gives the full variable domain: KAGVTQTPRYLIKTRGQQVTLSCSPISGHRSVSWYQQTPGQGLQFLFEYFSETQRNKGNFPGRFSGRQFSNSRSEMNVSTLELGDSALYLCASSFGLAGVETQYFGPGTRLLVL.

The chain couples TRBV25-1 to TRBJ1-2; 8 nucleotides match TRBD1. Trimming took 3 bases from V and 8 from J; bases not matched to a gene: 2. The CDR3 spans 12 residues. The germline V gene encodes CDR1 MGHDK and CDR2 SYGVNS. The chain's CDR3 is CASSDRGRGYTF. The CDR3 region has the DNA TGTGCCAGCAGTGACAGGGGGCGGGGCTACACCTTC.

The J gene is TRBJ1-4, the V gene TRBV7-9, with D uncertain. This CDR3 is built from 11 residues. CDR1 and CDR2 from the germline V gene are SEHNR and FQNEAQ (reference sequence). The V end was cut by 5 bases, the J end by 12 bases, with 10 bases between. The CDR3 DNA reads as TGTGCCAGCAGCCCCTTCGAAGAACTGTTTTTT. Amino acids: CASSPFEELFF.

This sequence joins TRBV29-1 and TRBJ1-2; 10 bases align to TRBD1. CDR3 length: 13 amino acids. Losses at the gene ends were 7 bases for V and 7 bases for J; bases not matched to a gene: 9. The germline gives CDR1 SQVTM, CDR2 ANQGSEA. CDR3 in amino acids: CSAVTGGGSGYTF. CDR3 bases: TGCAGCGCAGTGACAGGGGGCGGAAGTGGCTACACCTTC.

V usage is TRBV5-6 and J usage is TRBJ1-5; D not resolved. Trimming shortened V by 3 bases and J by 3 bases, and 10 bases separated the two germline ends. CDR3 size: 14 residues. Germline values: CDR1 SGHDT, CDR2 YYEEEE. CDR3 loop: CASSSRRINQPQHF. Written as DNA, the CDR3 is TGTGCCAGCAGCTCAAGACGGATCAATCAGCCCCAGCATTTT.

This chain links TRBV7-2 with TRBJ2-5; no firm D call. V was pared by 7 bases and J by 5 bases, with 20 bases between. This CDR3 comprises 15 residues. CDR1 and CDR2 (germline): SGHTA, FQGNSA. The CDR3 loop reads CASNPGLRTGETQYF. Written as DNA, the CDR3 is TGTGCCAGCAACCCCGGCTTAAGAACTGGGGAGACCCAGTACTTC.

V gene TRBV5-4 combines with J gene TRBJ2-3; D not certain. V was pared by 2 bases and J by 0 bases, with 10 bases between. The CDR3 extends over 15 amino acids. Germline CDR1 and CDR2: SGHNT and YYREEE (reference sequence). CDR3 coding DNA: TGTGCCAGCAGCTTCTATGTGTCTAGCACAGATACGCAGTATTTT. It translates to CASSFYVSSTDTQYF.

This chain joins TRBV4-2 and TRBJ1-2; the D gene is possibly TRBD1 (5 bases). The CDR3 has 15 amino acids. Between the trimmed V and J ends, which lost 0 bases and 4 bases, there was a span of 12 bases. Per the germline V gene, CDR1 is LGHNA and CDR2 is YNFKEQ. For the CDR3, the DNA is TGTGCCAGCAGCCAAGATCTGAGACAGTCCTATGGCTACACCTTC. It yields the protein CASSQDLRQSYGYTF.

The CDR3 spells CASSTSTGGNSPLHF. CDR3 coding DNA: TGTGCCAGCAGCACCTCGACAGGGGGGAATTCACCCCTCCACTTT. V and J are TRBV6-1 and TRBJ1-6; 9 positions match TRBD1. J gave up 7 bases and V 6 bases, and 7 bases lay outside the gene matches. CDR1 and CDR2 (germline): MNHNS, SASEGT. The CDR3 runs 15 residues.

J is TRBJ2-2 and V is TRBV5-4; D gene uncertain. In germline, CDR1 is SGHNT, CDR2 YYREEE (reference sequence). This CDR3 has 14 residues. V was shortened by 5 bases and J by 2 bases, with 10 bases between the two germline ends. The CDR3 reads CASRQDLNTGELFF. In DNA, the CDR3 is TGTGCCAGCAGACAAGACCTTAACACCGGGGAGCTGTTTTTT.

This clone was observed a handful of times. J is TRBJ2-3 and V is TRBV5-6; the match to TRBD2 covers 7 bases. The CDR3 spans 13 residues. V lost 6 bases, J lost 4 bases, and 5 bases stayed unmatched. CDR1 is SGHDT, CDR2 YYEEEE, per germline. The CDR3 DNA reads as TGTGCCAGCACCGGGGGGTTTCCAGATACGCAGTATTTT. Translation gives CASTGGFPDTQYF. The complete variable domain, with remaining parts taken from reference TRBV5-6 and TRBJ2-3, reads DAGVTQSPTHLIKTRGQQVTLRCSPKSGHDTVSWYQQALGQGPQFIFQYYEEEERQRGNFPDRFSGHQFPNYSSELNVNALLLGDSALYLCASTGGFPDTQYFGPGTRLTVL.

This clone was counted a single time. This chain joins TRBV11-2 and TRBJ2-3; 10 positions agree with TRBD2. Germline CDR1 reads SGHAT; CDR2 reads FQNNGV. The CDR3 has 17 amino acids. The junction had 12 bases not matched to a gene; V was cut back by 5 bases and J by 4 bases. The DNA for the CDR3 is TGTGCCAGCAGCCCGAAGTTAGCGGGGGGAGGTGCAGATACGCAGTATTTT. It yields the protein CASSPKLAGGGADTQYF. The full variable domain, rest sourced from reference TRBV11-2 and TRBJ2-3, is EAGVAQSPRYKIIEKRQSVAFWCNPISGHATLYWYQQILGQGPKLLIQFQNNGVVDDSQLPKDRFSAERLKGVDSTLKIQPAKLEDSAVYLCASSPKLAGGGADTQYFGPGTRLTVL.

J is TRBJ1-5 and V is TRBV9; D is uncertain. V was cut by 2 bases and J by 8 bases, with 11 bases left in between. Germline V gene sequence: CDR1 SGDLS, CDR2 YYNGEE. CDR3 size: 13 residues. CDR3 protein: CASSVSGDKPQHF. As DNA, the CDR3 is TGTGCCAGCAGCGTTTCCGGGGATAAGCCCCAGCATTTT.

V usage is TRBV20-1 and J usage is TRBJ2-3, with D unclear. This CDR3 region has 11 residues. V was cut by 7 bases and J by 1 base, with 6 bases left in between. The germline CDR1 and CDR2 sequences are DFQATT and SNEGSKA (reference sequence). CDR3 DNA: TGCAGTGTCCCGGGCACAGATACGCAGTATTTT. Translated: CSVPGTDTQYF.

The chain uses TRBV11-3 and TRBJ2-1; tentatively, D is TRBD1 or TRBD2 (5 bases each). CDR3 size: 13 residues. The germline V gene encodes CDR1 SGHNT and CDR2 YENEEA. Trimming cost V 5 bases and J 9 bases, with 14 bases left between them. CDR3 region: CASSPRSRGEQFF. The CDR3 DNA reads as TGTGCCAGCAGCCCTCGGTCGAGGGGTGAGCAGTTCTTC.

A few counts support this clone. V usage is TRBV7-2 and J usage is TRBJ1-1; 10 bases match TRBD1. The CDR3 contains 13 residues. Germline V gives CDR1 SGHTA, CDR2 FQGNSA. Trimming removed 3 bases from V and 11 bases from J; junction bases left unmatched: 6. The DNA for the CDR3 is TGTGCCAGCAGCTTTACCGGGACAGGGGACGCTTTCTTT. Its translation is CASSFTGTGDAFF.

The genes are TRBV5-6 and TRBJ2-7, with D possibly TRBD1 on 5 matching bases. The CDR3 runs 13 residues. CDR1 SGHDT and CDR2 YYEEEE come from the germline V gene. The V and J ends lost 1 base and 2 bases respectively, with 7 bases between them. This CDR3 reads CASSLRGAYEQYF. In nucleotides, the CDR3 is TGTGCCAGCAGCTTGAGGGGCGCCTACGAGCAGTACTTC.

This rearrangement joins TRBV9 to TRBJ1-5; possibly TRBD1 for D (6 bases). In germline, CDR1 is SGDLS, CDR2 YYNGEE. Trimming pared 3 bases from V and 0 bases from J, leaving 10 bases between. The CDR3 loop spans 15 amino acids. This chain's CDR3 is CASSEGEYSNQPQHF. CDR3 sequence (DNA): TGTGCCAGCAGCGAGGGGGAATATAGCAATCAGCCCCAGCATTTT.

Only one count was recorded for this clone. The V gene is TRBV7-9, the J gene TRBJ1-2; 8 bases line up with TRBD1. The V gene end was trimmed by 5 bases and the J gene end by 5 bases; junction bases not matched to a gene: 16. This CDR3 contains 17 residues. From germline, CDR1 is SEHNR and CDR2 FQNEAQ (reference sequence). In DNA, the CDR3 is TGTGCCAGCAGCCTGCCTCGGAAAGGGACAGGCGAATATGGCTACACCTTC. It specifies CASSLPRKGTGEYGYTF. Together with reference TRBV7-9 and TRBJ1-2, the CDR3 gives the full variable domain: DTGVSQNPRHKITKRGQNVTFRCDPISEHNRLYWYRQTLGQGPEFLTYFQNEAQLEKSRLLSDRFSAERPKGSFSTLEIQRTEQGDSAMYLCASSLPRKGTGEYGYTFGSGTRLTVV.

This clone occurred a few times. The chain has TRBV7-2 and TRBJ1-2, with a tentative D call TRBD1 (6 bases). Per the germline V gene, CDR1 is SGHTA and CDR2 is FQGNSA. This CDR3 is built from 16 residues. The V end was cut by 5 bases, the J end by 4 bases, with 20 bases between. The chain's CDR3 is CASSPQGGRRGYGYTF. DNA of the CDR3: TGTGCCAGCAGCCCCCAAGGGGGTAGGCGGGGCTATGGCTACACCTTC.

The chain links TRBV6-1 to TRBJ1-1; TRBD1 might be the D (5 bases). Germline CDR1 reads MNHNS; CDR2 reads SASEGT. CDR3 length: 14 amino acids. The ends were cut back, 3 bases at V and 2 bases at J, with 10 bases in the middle. CDR3 sequence: CASSEEGRNTEAFF. The CDR3 coding sequence is TGTGCCAGCAGTGAGGAGGGGAGAAACACTGAAGCTTTCTTT.